Following are 26 T cell receptor beta chains from one sample sequenced in a study of blood T cell repertoires in COVID-19. Method: immunoSEQ multiplex PCR; TCRdb's copy keeps in-frame clones and lacks some. The data contain over 150,000 clones, around four fifths of them singletons. Specimen: peripheral blood. These receptors were collected from an elderly woman with COVID-19, enrolled during active disease.

This chain joins TRBV7-2 and TRBJ1-2; 9 positions agree with TRBD1. With 5 bases clipped from V and 4 bases from J, the junction kept 8 bases outside the gene matches. There are 15 residues in the CDR3. Germline lookup yields CDR1 SGHTA and CDR2 FQGNSA. CDR3 loop: CASSPPATGGYGYTF. The CDR3 DNA reads TGTGCCAGCAGCCCGCCAGCGACAGGGGGCTATGGCTACACCTTC.

The V and J genes are TRBV28 and TRBJ2-7; possibly TRBD2 for D (5 bases). Trimming removed 2 bases at V and 3 bases at J, with 11 bases between. There are 14 residues in the CDR3. Looked up from germline, CDR1 is MDHEN and CDR2 is SYDVKM. CDR3 sequence (DNA): TGTGCCAGCAGTTTACGAGGGAGTGTCTACGAGCAGTACTTC. Its translation: CASSLRGSVYEQYF.

CDR3 DNA sequence: TGTGCCAGTAGTATCGGACAGGTTGTCTCGATTGAGCAGTTCTTC. Its protein product is CASSIGQVVSIEQFF. The chain combines TRBV19 with TRBJ2-1; the match to TRBD1 covers 7 bases. The CDR3 is made up of 15 amino acids. Looked up from germline, CDR1 is LNHDA and CDR2 is SQIVND (reference sequence). The V gene end was trimmed by 3 bases and the J gene end by 9 bases; junction bases not matched to a gene: 11.

In this sample, this clone turned up once. J is TRBJ1-2 and V is TRBV5-4, with 12 bases aligning to TRBD1. Germline V gene lookup returns CDR1 SGHNT and CDR2 YYREEE (reference sequence). Trimming removed 0 bases from V and 11 bases from J; junction bases left unmatched: 5. CDR3 length: 14 amino acids. CDR3 DNA sequence: TGTGCCAGCAGCTTGGGGGGACAGGGGGCCCGGTACACCTTC. This sequence encodes CASSLGGQGARYTF.

The chain couples TRBV6-6 to TRBJ2-7; a weak D match, TRBD1 (6 bases). CDR1 and CDR2 from the germline V gene are MNHNY and SVGAGI (reference sequence). The CDR3 contains 14 residues. Trimming removed 5 bases at V and 4 bases at J, with 15 bases between. CDR3 nucleotide sequence: TGTGCCAGCAGTCCCCAGGGGCGGGCTTACGAGCAGTACTTC. It specifies CASSPQGRAYEQYF.

This rearrangement joins TRBV7-9 to TRBJ1-6; 8 bases line up with TRBD1. Germline V gene data show CDR1 as SEHNR and CDR2 as FQNEAQ (reference sequence). Trimming cost V 1 base and J 7 bases; bases outside gene matches: 0. The CDR3 spans 14 residues. The CDR3 loop reads CASSLGTGNSPLHF. The CDR3 DNA sequence: TGTGCCAGCAGCTTAGGGACAGGGAATTCACCCCTCCACTTT. The full variable domain, in which reference TRBV7-9 and TRBJ1-6 provide the parts outside the CDR3, is DTGVSQNPRHKITKRGQNVTFRCDPISEHNRLYWYRQTLGQGPEFLTYFQNEAQLEKSRLLSDRFSAERPKGSFSTLEIQRTEQGDSAMYLCASSLGTGNSPLHFGNGTRLTVT.

This clone appeared a single time. The chain carries TRBV7-3 and TRBJ2-1; 13 nucleotides match TRBD2. The trim removed 5 bases at V and 1 base at J, leaving 8 bases unmatched. The CDR3 totals 18 residues. Germline V gene sequence: CDR1 SGHTA, CDR2 FQGTGA. The CDR3 spells CASSPLTSGGISYNEQFF. The DNA for the CDR3 is TGTGCCAGCAGCCCCCTGACTAGCGGGGGGATTTCCTACAATGAGCAGTTCTTC.

This chain connects TRBV19 to TRBJ1-2, with TRBD1 matching over 10 bases. Germline V gene data show CDR1 as LNHDA and CDR2 as SQIVND (reference sequence). This CDR3 has 17 residues. V dropped 5 bases and J dropped 2; count of bases not matched to a gene: 11. CDR3 sequence (DNA): TGTGCCAGTAGTTCCGTTGTCCCGGGACAGGGGAACTATGGCTACACCTTC. It translates to CASSSVVPGQGNYGYTF.

The CDR3 region is CASSLFLSSNQPQHF. In DNA, the CDR3 is TGTGCCAGCAGCTTGTTCCTAAGTAGCAATCAGCCCCAGCATTTT. The chain is built from TRBV5-5 and TRBJ1-5, with D uncertain. Trimming pared 1 base from V and 0 bases from J, leaving 8 bases between. CDR1 is SGHKS, CDR2 YYEKEE, per germline (reference sequence). There are 15 residues in the CDR3.

The chain recombines TRBV5-1 with TRBJ1-1; 7 nucleotides match TRBD1. This CDR3 region has 14 residues. The germline gives CDR1 SGHRS, CDR2 YFSETQ. The ends lost 3 bases at V and 3 bases at J; junction bases unmatched: 5. This chain's CDR3 is CASSWKGADTEAFF. The CDR3 region has the DNA TGCGCCAGCAGCTGGAAGGGGGCGGACACTGAAGCTTTCTTT.

The chain joins TRBV27 to TRBJ2-2; 8 nucleotides line up with TRBD2. Trimming removed 6 bases from V and 2 bases from J; junction bases left unmatched: 5. This CDR3 region has 15 residues. CDR1 MNHEY and CDR2 SMNVEV come from the germline V gene (reference sequence). In nucleotides, the CDR3 is TGTGCCAGCAGAGGGCTAGCGGGTAACACCGGGGAGCTGTTTTTT. Translation: CASRGLAGNTGELFF.

The V gene is TRBV5-4, the J gene TRBJ2-3; a weak D match, TRBD2 (5 bases). The CDR3 is 14 amino acids. The V gene's germline CDR1 is SGHNT and CDR2 YYREEE (reference sequence). V dropped 0 bases and J dropped 0 bases, with 5 bases sitting between them. The CDR3 region has the DNA TGTGCCAGCAGCTTGGGAGGGAGCACAGATACGCAGTATTTT. Protein product: CASSLGGSTDTQYF.

The V call is TRBV5-1, the J call TRBJ2-5; 10 bases fit TRBD2. CDR3 size: 14 residues. Germline V gene sequence: CDR1 SGHRS, CDR2 YFSETQ. After removal of 3 bases from V and 3 bases from J, the junction contained 2 bases not matched to a gene. CDR3 nucleotide sequence: TGCGCCAGCAGCTCGAGCGGGGGGGAAGAGACCCAGTACTTC. Translating gives CASSSSGGEETQYF. Together with reference TRBV5-1 and TRBJ2-5, the CDR3 gives the full variable domain: KAGVTQTPRYLIKTRGQQVTLSCSPISGHRSVSWYQQTPGQGLQFLFEYFSETQRNKGNFPGRFSGRQFSNSRSEMNVSTLELGDSALYLCASSSSGGEETQYFGPGTRLLVL.

V is TRBV5-1 and J is TRBJ1-5; TRBD1 matches 7 bases. Germline V gene sequence: CDR1 SGHRS, CDR2 YFSETQ. With 4 bases clipped from V and 2 bases from J, the junction kept 9 bases outside the gene matches. The CDR3 loop spans 16 amino acids. CDR3 sequence (DNA): TGCGCCAGCAGCCCACAGGGGATAGGGGGCAATCAGCCCCAGCATTTT. It yields the protein CASSPQGIGGNQPQHF.

The V gene is TRBV3-1 (or the pseudogene TRBV3-2), the J gene TRBJ1-2; no reliable D call. The CDR3 is 15 residues long. Germline assignment: CDR1 LGHDT and CDR2 YNNKEL (reference sequence). The ends were cut back, 4 bases at V and 7 bases at J, with 19 bases in the middle. The CDR3 sequence is CASSPLGGGRVGYTF. DNA for the CDR3: TGTGCCAGCAGCCCCTTGGGAGGAGGGCGTGTTGGCTACACCTTC.

V is TRBV28 and J is TRBJ1-5, with 7 bases that match TRBD1. V dropped 6 bases and J dropped 7; count of bases not matched to a gene: 12. The CDR3 covers 15 residues. Looked up from germline, CDR1 is MDHEN and CDR2 is SYDVKM. CDR3 nucleotide sequence: TGTGCCAGCAGCCTCGGACAGGTCAGTGGGCAGCCCCAGCATTTT. The encoded protein is CASSLGQVSGQPQHF.

The chain recombines TRBV3-1 (or the pseudogene TRBV3-2) with TRBJ1-1; D may be TRBD1 (5 bases). The V gene's germline CDR1 is LGHDT and CDR2 YNNKEL (reference sequence). The CDR3 runs to 15 residues. The V gene lost 3 bases and the J gene lost 1 base, with 12 bases spanning the gap. CDR3 nucleotides: TGTGCCAGCAGCCAGAACGGCAGGGAGAACACTGAAGCTTTCTTT. Translating it yields CASSQNGRENTEAFF.

The V gene is TRBV2, the J gene TRBJ1-4; weak D call: TRBD1 (5 bases). This CDR3 contains 19 residues. Looked up from germline, CDR1 is SNHLY and CDR2 is FYNNEI. V was cut by 6 bases and J by 0 bases, with 23 bases left in between. CDR3 loop: CASREPPGLRSSTNEKLFF. The CDR3 nucleotides are TGTGCCAGCAGAGAGCCGCCGGGACTGAGGTCGTCAACTAATGAAAAACTGTTTTTT.

The chain combines TRBV9 with TRBJ2-2; TRBD2 might be the D (6 bases). Between the trimmed V and J ends, which lost 0 bases and 4 bases, there was a span of 13 bases. The CDR3 is 16 amino acids. Germline V lookup: CDR1 SGDLS, CDR2 YYNGEE. In nucleotides, the CDR3 is TGTGCCAGCAGCGTAGCTTGGAGGGTACGCACCGGGGAGCTGTTTTTT. As protein: CASSVAWRVRTGELFF.

The rearrangement uses TRBV5-1 and TRBJ1-2, with TRBD1 matching over 8 bases. Germline assignment: CDR1 SGHRS and CDR2 YFSETQ. J lost 6 bases, V lost 2 bases, and 12 bases had no gene match. The CDR3 contains 16 residues. DNA of the CDR3: TGCGCCAGCAGCTTCTTTCTAACCGGGACAGGTAATGGCTACACCTTC. Encoded protein: CASSFFLTGTGNGYTF.

The V call is TRBV11-2, the J call TRBJ1-2, with unresolved D. Germline loops: CDR1 SGHAT, CDR2 FQNNGV. CDR3 length: 13 amino acids. V dropped 4 bases and J dropped 0 bases, with 6 bases sitting between them. DNA for the CDR3: TGTGCCAGCAGCTCGAGTTCTAACTATGGCTACACCTTC. Amino acid sequence: CASSSSSNYGYTF.

The chain links TRBV5-1 to TRBJ2-1; 10 bases fit TRBD1. The CDR3 contains 16 residues. CDR1 is SGHRS and CDR2 is YFSETQ in the germline V gene. V was clipped by 6 bases and J by 4 bases; unmatched bases: 10. CDR3 residues: CASNRLPGQGYNEQFF. CDR3 DNA sequence: TGCGCCAGCAACCGTTTGCCGGGACAGGGGTACAATGAGCAGTTCTTC.

The chain uses TRBV7-3 and TRBJ1-1, with D perhaps matching TRBD1 (5 bases). This CDR3 is built from 13 residues. Trimming took 4 bases from V and 3 from J, leaving 9 bases between them. Per the germline V gene, CDR1 is SGHTA and CDR2 is FQGTGA. The CDR3 is CASSSRVYTEAFF. The DNA for the CDR3 is TGTGCCAGCAGCTCCAGGGTCTACACTGAAGCTTTCTTT.

The chain has TRBV5-5 and TRBJ1-2, with D possibly matching TRBD1 (6 bases). The V gene's germline CDR1 is SGHKS and CDR2 YYEKEE (reference sequence). CDR3 length: 16 amino acids. Trimming left V 0 bases short and J 7 bases short, with 19 bases between. The CDR3 spells CASSLDTNDRPGGYTF. CDR3 DNA sequence: TGTGCCAGCAGCTTGGACACTAACGACAGGCCCGGTGGCTACACCTTC.

The chain joins TRBV7-8 to TRBJ2-2; 9 positions match TRBD1. J gave up 1 base and V 4 bases, and 4 bases lay outside the gene matches. Germline V CDR1 and CDR2: SGHVS, FQNEAQ. The CDR3 spans 16 residues. CDR3 sequence: CASSYRDRVNTGELFF. CDR3 sequence (DNA): TGTGCCAGCAGCTACCGGGACAGGGTGAACACCGGGGAGCTGTTTTTT.

This chain links TRBV18 with TRBJ1-4; possible D gene TRBD1, 5 bases. Germline V CDR1 and CDR2: KGHSH, LQKENI. The V end lost 3 bases, the J end lost 6 bases, and 14 bases lay between the germline ends. The CDR3 has 15 residues. CDR3 sequence (DNA): TGTGCCAGCTCACCCAGGGTGTCCCAGGATGAAAAACTGTTTTTT. This sequence encodes CASSPRVSQDEKLFF.